This T cell receptor (beta chain) was captured in a study of shared clonotypes between healthy human individuals. A CD45RA+ naive subset and a CD45RA-negative memory subset were split from CD4+ cells. This clone has only a few counts. Its antigen is unknown. The CDR3 consists of 13 residues. Looked up from germline, CDR1 is MDHEN and CDR2 is SYDVKM. V was shortened by 5 bases and J by 2 bases, with 10 bases between the two germline ends. Generated by immunoSEQ multiplex PCR, the TCRdb table keeps only in-frame clones and is missing some. The sample records about 300,000 clones, approximately 79% being singletons. Study results and caveats: A few donors had roughly 5% of their naive CD4 clonotypes in common.

What was sequenced was memory CD4+ T cells sorted from blood. As for subset: CD45RA-negative fraction. This chain connects TRBV28 to TRBJ2-7, with D unclear. The receptor was derived from a man under 40 in good health. As DNA, the CDR3 is TGTGCCAGCAGTGTACAGAATACCTACGAGCAGTACTTC. Translating gives CASSVQNTYEQYF.